The 27 T cell receptor beta chains listed next were all sequenced from one sample in a study of blood T cell repertoires in COVID-19 (dated by TCRdb to between 2020 and 2021). The library was built by means of the immunoSEQ multiplex PCR assay. Not all clones reach the TCRdb copy of this immuneACCESS table, which keeps in-frame sequences only. Checked studies attribute under half of the gap to unresolved V genes and leave the rest unexplained. In this sample the table shows more than 150,000 clones, around 80% of which occur a single time. The top ten clones comprise about 6.4% of the sample. Sequencing was performed on peripheral blood. Every receptor here comes from a human donor in a cohort sampled during active COVID-19.

The chain combines TRBV5-1 with TRBJ2-7, with D perhaps TRBD1 (6 bases). Per germline, CDR1 SGHRS and CDR2 YFSETQ. The CDR3 contains 14 residues. Trimming took off 4 bases at V and 6 bases at J, with 17 bases between the two ends. The chain's CDR3 is CASSPGQPHSEQYF. The CDR3 nucleotides read TGCGCCAGCAGCCCCGGACAGCCGCACTCCGAGCAGTACTTC.

The gene calls are TRBV5-4 and TRBJ2-1, with TRBD2 matching 11 bases. Per germline, CDR1 SGHNT and CDR2 YYREEE (reference sequence). J was trimmed by 3 bases and V by 4 bases; bases with no gene match: 6. CDR3 length: 16 residues. Here the CDR3 reads CASSPLAGEVYNEQFF. CDR3 DNA sequence: TGTGCCAGCAGCCCACTAGCGGGGGAGGTCTACAATGAGCAGTTCTTC.

The chain links TRBV28 to TRBJ1-2, with 8 positions matching TRBD1. Germline V gene sequence: CDR1 MDHEN, CDR2 SYDVKM. CDR3 length: 13 residues. The V segment lost 2 bases and the J segment 6 bases; nucleotides outside the gene matches: 2. The CDR3 here is CASSLAGGNGYTF. CDR3 nucleotide sequence: TGTGCCAGCAGTTTAGCAGGGGGCAATGGCTACACCTTC.

J is TRBJ1-3 and V is TRBV5-1, with 8 bases aligning to TRBD1. Germline CDR1 SGHRS, CDR2 YFSETQ. J was trimmed by 2 bases and V by 4 bases; bases with no gene match: 5. The CDR3 length is 15 residues. CDR3 nucleotide sequence: TGCGCCAGCAGCCAGACAGGGGTTGCTGGAAACACCATATATTTT. Its protein is CASSQTGVAGNTIYF.

V is TRBV4-1 and J is TRBJ1-1; D is perhaps TRBD1 (6 bases). With 0 bases removed from V and 3 bases from J, the gap between germline ends came to 17 bases. This CDR3 has 17 amino acids. CDR1 is MGHRA and CDR2 is YSYEKL in the germline V gene. In DNA form, the CDR3 reads TGCGCCAGCAGCCAAGATCTCCTAGGGGGTTTGGACACTGAAGCTTTCTTT. This gives the protein CASSQDLLGGLDTEAFF.

CDR3 DNA: TGTGCCAGCAGCTTTCAGGGACAGTCTGGAAACACCATATATTTT. This encodes CASSFQGQSGNTIYF. The chain combines TRBV7-9 with TRBJ1-3, with TRBD1 matching over 7 bases. The CDR3 loop spans 15 amino acids. The germline CDR1 and CDR2 sequences are SEHNR and FQNEAQ (reference sequence). J gave up 1 base and V 3 bases, and 3 bases lay outside the gene matches.

The chain links TRBV25-1 to TRBJ1-6, with 7 positions matching TRBD1. Germline trimming cut 8 bases from V and 7 bases from J; bases unmatched to any gene: 14. Per germline, CDR1 MGHDK and CDR2 SYGVNS. This CDR3 comprises 16 residues. CDR3 sequence: CASSGLQGLRNSPLHF. As DNA, the CDR3 is TGTGCCAGCTCTGGACTACAGGGGCTAAGAAATTCACCCCTCCACTTT.

This chain uses TRBV5-1 with TRBJ1-6; 7 bases are a match to TRBD1. This CDR3 spans 15 amino acids. V was clipped by 4 bases and J by 10 bases; unmatched bases: 11. Germline CDR1 SGHRS, CDR2 YFSETQ. The CDR3 spells CASSNRQGDRSPLHF. Here the CDR3 DNA reads TGCGCCAGCAGCAACCGACAGGGAGATCGGTCACCCCTCCACTTT.

The chain is built from TRBV27 and TRBJ2-7; D perhaps matches TRBD1 (7 bases). There are 14 residues in the CDR3. CDR1 is MNHEY, CDR2 SMNVEV, per germline (reference sequence). Between the trimmed V and J ends, which lost 3 bases and 3 bases, there was a span of 12 bases. The CDR3 nucleotides read TGTGCCAGCAGTTTTCGTCAGGGGGGCTACGAGCAGTACTTC. Amino acids: CASSFRQGGYEQYF.

The V call is TRBV19, the J call TRBJ2-7; 8 nucleotides match TRBD1. CDR1 and CDR2 (germline): LNHDA, SQIVND (reference sequence). This CDR3 region has 15 residues. With 4 bases clipped from V and 2 bases from J, the junction kept 7 bases outside the gene matches. The CDR3 DNA follows: TGTGCCAGTAGTAGGGGGGACAGGCACCCCTACGAGCAGTACTTC. The encoded protein is CASSRGDRHPYEQYF.

This clone has more than one count but fewer than ten. The rearrangement uses TRBV6-6 and TRBJ1-6; D may be TRBD1 (5 bases). The CDR3 extends over 12 amino acids. Germline CDR1 MNHNY, CDR2 SVGAGI (reference sequence). V was cut by 8 bases and J by 6 bases, with 8 bases left in between. This CDR3 reads CASWGGNSPLHF. For the CDR3, the DNA is TGTGCCAGCTGGGGGGGTAATTCACCCCTCCACTTT.

The V and J genes are TRBV7-8 and TRBJ1-1; the D gene is possibly TRBD1 (6 bases). V was cut by 5 bases and J by 5 bases, with 18 bases left in between. This CDR3 contains 15 residues. Germline-derived CDR1 and CDR2 are SGHVS and FQNEAQ. The CDR3 reads CASSPPTGTITEAFF. The CDR3 bases are TGTGCCAGCAGCCCACCAACCGGGACAATAACTGAAGCTTTCTTT.

The chain couples TRBV19 to TRBJ2-2; TRBD1 agrees at 7 bases. The CDR3 is 14 amino acids. CDR1 and CDR2 from the germline V gene are LNHDA and SQIVND (reference sequence). Trimming at V came to 9 bases and at J to 4 bases, leaving 8 bases not matched to a gene. The CDR3 nucleotides are TGTGCCAGCATCCAGGGGGAGAGCACCGGGGAGCTGTTTTTT. Translating gives CASIQGESTGELFF.

This rearrangement joins TRBV5-1 to TRBJ1-4; 7 bases agree with TRBD1. V was clipped by 4 bases and J by 8 bases; unmatched bases: 8. The CDR3 covers 14 residues. Germline CDR1 reads SGHRS; CDR2 reads YFSETQ. CDR3 loop: CASSNRGAGEKLFF. The CDR3 DNA reads as TGCGCCAGCAGCAACAGGGGTGCGGGAGAAAAACTGTTTTTT.

This clone has only a few counts. This chain links TRBV21-1 with TRBJ2-7; TRBD1, the D gene given by the table, was not confirmed from the DNA. TRBV21-1 constitutes a pseudogene. The CDR3 is 14 amino acids. The chain's CDR3 is CASSTMGQAYEQYF. The CDR3 DNA reads as TGTGCCAGCAGCACCATGGGACAGGCGTACGAGCAGTACTTC.

The V call is TRBV9, the J call TRBJ1-6, with D maybe TRBD1 (5 bases). Germline V gene sequence: CDR1 SGDLS, CDR2 YYNGEE. This CDR3 contains 15 residues. The germline V and J ends were trimmed by 0 bases and 8 bases, with 12 bases remaining between them. Written as DNA, the CDR3 is TGTGCCAGCAGCGTAGATATCTTAGGGGATTCACCCCTCCACTTT. It encodes CASSVDILGDSPLHF.

V usage is TRBV7-6 and J usage is TRBJ1-1, with D possibly TRBD1 on 5 matching bases. The CDR3 covers 13 residues. The germline V gene encodes CDR1 SGHVS and CDR2 FNYEAQ. The V and J ends lost 7 bases and 0 bases respectively, with 9 bases between them. CDR3 loop: CASKAQVNTEAFF. For the CDR3, the DNA is TGTGCCAGCAAAGCACAGGTGAACACTGAAGCTTTCTTT.

The rearrangement uses TRBV10-3 and TRBJ2-5, with D perhaps matching TRBD2 (6 bases). The germline gives CDR1 ENHRY, CDR2 SYGVKD. Trimming left V 0 bases short and J 7 bases short, with 15 bases between. This CDR3 spans 15 amino acids. The CDR3, as DNA: TGTGCCATCAGTGAGTCGGGCGGGATATCAGGGACCCAGTACTTC. Protein: CAISESGGISGTQYF.

This clone was seen a few times. The V call is TRBV7-9, the J call TRBJ2-7; 8 bases fit TRBD1. Trimming at V came to 5 bases and at J to 4 bases, leaving 1 base not matched to a gene. The CDR3 consists of 12 residues. Germline V CDR1 and CDR2: SEHNR, FQNEAQ (reference sequence). The CDR3 DNA follows: TGTGCCAGCAGCCGACAGGGGTACGAGCAGTACTTC. This encodes CASSRQGYEQYF.

The J gene is TRBJ2-2, the V gene TRBV5-1, with TRBD1 identical over 8 bases. The V gene's germline CDR1 is SGHRS and CDR2 YFSETQ. Trimming removed 0 bases from V and 4 bases from J; junction bases left unmatched: 5. CDR3 length: 16 amino acids. Here the CDR3 reads CASSLEAGGFTGELFF. The CDR3 nucleotides are TGCGCCAGCAGCTTGGAGGCAGGGGGCTTCACCGGGGAGCTGTTTTTT.

V is TRBV5-1 and J is TRBJ2-7; TRBD1 aligns across 8 bases. This CDR3 comprises 15 residues. In germline, CDR1 is SGHRS, CDR2 YFSETQ. V trimming: 0 bases; J trimming: 0 bases; junction bases outside the gene matches: 2. The CDR3 sequence is CASSLDGTGSYEQYF. In nucleotides, the CDR3 is TGCGCCAGCAGCTTGGACGGGACAGGCTCCTACGAGCAGTACTTC.

This clone appeared a single time. V gene TRBV21-1 combines with J gene TRBJ1-5; the listed D gene, TRBD1, was not tested against the DNA. TRBV21-1 is reported as a pseudogene. The CDR3 runs to 21 residues. CDR3 loop: CASTSSRTGSRVVGSNQPQHF. The CDR3 DNA reads as TGTGCCAGCACCTCTTCGAGGACAGGGAGCCGGGTGGTCGGTAGCAATCAGCCCCAGCATTTT.

As DNA, the CDR3 is TGTGCCAGCAGTTCCGGGACGGAGGGCTACGAGCAGTACTTC. Protein sequence: CASSSGTEGYEQYF. V usage is TRBV27 and J usage is TRBJ2-7; tentatively, D is TRBD2 (6 bases). This CDR3 has 14 residues. V was trimmed by 4 bases and J by 3 bases, leaving 13 bases between them. Germline lookup yields CDR1 MNHEY and CDR2 SMNVEV (reference sequence).

The rearrangement links TRBV6-5 to TRBJ1-1; D perhaps matches TRBD1 (5 bases). V was shortened by 5 bases and J by 4 bases, with 17 bases between the two germline ends. The CDR3 runs 15 residues. Germline V gene sequence: CDR1 MNHEY, CDR2 SVGAGI. The CDR3 nucleotides read TGTGCCAGCAGTCCTCTGAGGGGAGGGAGCACTGAAGCTTTCTTT. It specifies CASSPLRGGSTEAFF.

The CDR3 region has the DNA TGTGCCTGGAACCCGGGACAGGGAAATTCACCCCTCCACTTT. It specifies CAWNPGQGNSPLHF. This chain links TRBV30 with TRBJ1-6; 9 bases are shared with TRBD1. Germline V gene data show CDR1 as GTSNPN and CDR2 as SVGIG (reference sequence). After removal of 4 bases from V and 7 bases from J, the junction contained 5 bases not matched to a gene. This CDR3 has 14 residues.

This clone showed up just once. CDR3 DNA: TGCGCCAGCAGCCAAGATAACGGCAGGGACTATGGCTACACCTTC. This translates into CASSQDNGRDYGYTF. V is TRBV4-1 and J is TRBJ1-2; D is possibly TRBD1 (5 bases). V dropped 0 bases and J dropped 3 bases, with 11 bases sitting between them. This CDR3 is built from 15 residues. The germline CDR1 and CDR2 sequences are MGHRA and YSYEKL.

This chain joins TRBV6-4 and TRBJ2-1; D is perhaps TRBD1 (6 bases). Germline V gene data show CDR1 as MRHNA and CDR2 as SNTAGT. V was trimmed by 4 bases and J by 6 bases, leaving 10 bases between them. CDR3 length: 13 residues. In nucleotides, the CDR3 is TGTGCCAGCAGTGTCGAGGACAGCAATGAGCAGTTCTTC. This codes for CASSVEDSNEQFF.